This TCR beta chain was documented in a study of blood T cell repertoires in COVID-19. In the study overall: Samples representing acute and convalescent COVID-19 were sourced from the United States, Italy and Spain. Sources were T cells, B-cell-depleted T cells, or PBMCs; the material itself was cDNA or gDNA.

Profiled with immunoSEQ multiplex PCR; TCRdb holds only in-frame clones, not every one. Here the sample spans 250,000 to 300,000 clones, approximately 87% being singletons. There are 14 residues in the CDR3. Germline loops: CDR1 SGHRS, CDR2 YFSETQ. Trimming removed 4 bases from V and 5 bases from J; junction bases left unmatched: 8. The receptor was isolated from a man aged 60 to 75 who had recovered from COVID-19. The sample comprised peripheral blood. This chain links TRBV5-1 with TRBJ1-2; 7 nucleotides match TRBD1. CDR3 sequence: CASSADREWYGYTF. The CDR3, as DNA: TGCGCCAGCAGCGCCGACAGGGAGTGGTATGGCTACACCTTC.